This T cell receptor (beta chain) comes out of a study of cytomegalovirus exposure and HLA in healthy donors. The CDR3 length is 15 residues. V was shortened by 4 bases and J by 3 bases, with 16 bases between the two germline ends. Per germline, CDR1 SGHRS and CDR2 YFSETQ. Both 60 Vbeta primers and 13 Jbeta primers went into the PCR. Clones were read by immunoSEQ multiplex PCR, and TCRdb kept only the in-frame ones, dropping some. The table shows about 160,000 clones, with 80% to 85% occurring only once. Sample: PBMCs. This sequence joins TRBV5-1 and TRBJ2-5; D is possibly TRBD1 (5 bases). The receptor was derived from a man aged 50-59 years in good health and CMV-seropositive. CDR3 in DNA: TGCGCCAGCAGCACCCCCCAGACAGTTGAAGAGACCCAGTACTTC. It is translated as CASSTPQTVEETQYF.